This section outlines one T cell receptor beta chain sequence together with its context. This sample was taken from a study of OX40 agonist ivuxolimab in advanced cancers. Germline V lookup: CDR1 SEHNR, CDR2 FQNEAQ (reference sequence). This CDR3 comprises 13 residues. V gave up 1 base and J gave up 7 bases, with 10 bases separating them. Sequencing used immunoSEQ multiplex PCR; TCRdb keeps in-frame clones, though not all of them. The repertoire consists of tens of thousands of clones, with 80% to 90% occurring once and the leading ten covering 1.5% to 2%. The rearrangement links TRBV7-9 to TRBJ1-2; D is perhaps TRBD1 (5 bases). This specimen was CD4+ or CD8+ T cells sorted from blood, taken in a trial of the OX40 agonist ivuxolimab. The clonotype was recovered from an adult with an advanced solid tumor such as melanoma, head and neck, liver or kidney cancer. CDR3 residues: CASSLEGAVGYTF. As DNA, the CDR3 is TGTGCCAGCAGCTTAGAAGGGGCCGTTGGCTACACCTTC.